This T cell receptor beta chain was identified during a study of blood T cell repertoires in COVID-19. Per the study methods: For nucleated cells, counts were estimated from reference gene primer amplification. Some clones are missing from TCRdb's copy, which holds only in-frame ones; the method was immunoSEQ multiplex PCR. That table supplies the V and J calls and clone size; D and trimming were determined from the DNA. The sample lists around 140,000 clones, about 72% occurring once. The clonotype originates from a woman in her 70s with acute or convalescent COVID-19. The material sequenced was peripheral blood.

CDR3 region: CASLRAGPNNEQFF. The CDR3, as DNA: TGTGCCAGCCTCCGAGCGGGACCCAACAATGAGCAGTTCTTC. The chain joins TRBV18 to TRBJ2-1, with 7 bases aligning to TRBD2. V shed 8 bases and J 5 bases; nucleotides not matched to a gene: 9. The CDR3 runs to 14 residues. Germline V CDR1 and CDR2: KGHSH, LQKENI.